The source of this T cell receptor beta chain is a study of T cells in Graves' hyperthyroidism and ophthalmopathy. Overall study: Peripheral blood was drawn at first diagnosis, prior to all treatment.

It was RNA transcripts that yielded the amplified TCR beta CDR3 regions. HTBI primers were employed in a first-round RT-PCR of the TCR CDR3. TCRdb passed the multiplex PCR reads through MiXCR, listing each CDR3 protein once. The sample includes around 300,000 distinct CDR3 sequences, approximately 13% of them seen just once. The study defined stable Graves' hyperthyroidism as no ophthalmopathy progression within 18 months. Patients aged 18 to 65 with hyperthyroidism were newly diagnosed, with duration under 2 months. General study results and limits: Appearing also in blood were most of the thyroid clonotypes expanded above 0.001.

The germline gives CDR1 SGHAT, CDR2 FQNNGV. The CDR3 has 17 residues. V lost 5 bases and J 2 bases, leaving 20 bases between the germline ends. As to this clonotype: Its antigen remains unidentified.

The gene calls are TRBV11-2 and TRBJ2-3; D is unresolved. The sequence was collected from a woman in her thirties with Graves' hyperthyroidism. Sequenced input: blood. DNA of the CDR3: TGTGCCAGCAGCCAGACCGCGTTCGTCGCAAACACAGATACGCAGTATTTT. Translated: CASSQTAFVANTDTQYF. Based on the CDR3 plus reference TRBV11-2 and TRBJ2-3, the full variable domain is EAGVAQSPRYKIIEKRQSVAFWCNPISGHATLYWYQQILGQGPKLLIQFQNNGVVDDSQLPKDRFSAERLKGVDSTLKIQPAKLEDSAVYLCASSQTAFVANTDTQYFGPGTRLTVL.